This TCR beta chain stems from a study of CD8 T cells in ankylosing spondylitis. General study points: In reactive arthritis synovial fluid and blood, some motif variants had been reported before.

TCRdb analysed the 5' RACE reads with MiXCR anew, one entry per CDR3 protein. Of 250,000 or so distinct CDR3 sequences listed, about 11% are singletons. V dropped 4 bases and J dropped 6 bases, with 12 bases sitting between them. The CDR3 spans 12 residues. Per the germline V gene, CDR1 is GTSNPN and CDR2 is SVGIG (reference sequence). This clonotype was seen a handful of times. What it binds is not known. Sequenced: blood, either unsorted or a sorted T cell fraction (not recorded which). The receptor's source is a male donor with ankylosing spondylitis or in good health (not recorded which). V gene TRBV30 combines with J gene TRBJ1-2; D gene unclear. CDR3 sequence reads: CAWTRGIDGYTF. The CDR3 DNA sequence: TGTGCCTGGACACGCGGAATTGATGGCTACACCTTC.